This entry is about one TCR beta chain. Libraries were prepared by immunoSEQ multiplex PCR; TCRdb keeps only in-frame clonotypes and omits some of them. Of 58,000 or so clones detected, approximately 80% appear once; the ten largest clones hold about 0.75%. The source of the sample is a study of OX40 agonist ivuxolimab in advanced cancers. V lost 7 bases and J lost 1, with 16 bases in between. The germline V gene encodes CDR1 MDHEN and CDR2 SYDVKM. This CDR3 is built from 15 residues. The clonotype originates from an adult with an advanced solid tumor such as melanoma, head and neck, liver or kidney cancer. V usage is TRBV28 and J usage is TRBJ1-1, with D possibly being TRBD1 (5 bases). The specimen comprised CD4+ or CD8+ T cells sorted from blood, sampled in a trial of the OX40 agonist ivuxolimab. The CDR3 region is CASTTSGRTNTEAFF. For the CDR3, the DNA is TGTGCCAGCACTACCTCGGGACGGACGAACACTGAAGCTTTCTTT.